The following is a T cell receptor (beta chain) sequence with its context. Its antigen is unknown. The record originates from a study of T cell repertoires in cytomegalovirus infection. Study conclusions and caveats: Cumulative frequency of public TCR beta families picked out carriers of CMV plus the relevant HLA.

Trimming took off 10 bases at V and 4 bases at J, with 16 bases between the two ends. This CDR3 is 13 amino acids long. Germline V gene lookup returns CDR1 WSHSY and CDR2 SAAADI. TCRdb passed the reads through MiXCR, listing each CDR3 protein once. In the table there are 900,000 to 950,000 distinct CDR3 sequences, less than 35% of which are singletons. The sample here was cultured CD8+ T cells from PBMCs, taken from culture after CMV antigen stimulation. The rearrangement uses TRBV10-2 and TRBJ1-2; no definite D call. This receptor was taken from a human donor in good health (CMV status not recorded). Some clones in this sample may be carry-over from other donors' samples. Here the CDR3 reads CATFGKAAYGYTF. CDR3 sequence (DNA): TGCGCCACCTTTGGAAAAGCCGCCTATGGCTACACCTTC.